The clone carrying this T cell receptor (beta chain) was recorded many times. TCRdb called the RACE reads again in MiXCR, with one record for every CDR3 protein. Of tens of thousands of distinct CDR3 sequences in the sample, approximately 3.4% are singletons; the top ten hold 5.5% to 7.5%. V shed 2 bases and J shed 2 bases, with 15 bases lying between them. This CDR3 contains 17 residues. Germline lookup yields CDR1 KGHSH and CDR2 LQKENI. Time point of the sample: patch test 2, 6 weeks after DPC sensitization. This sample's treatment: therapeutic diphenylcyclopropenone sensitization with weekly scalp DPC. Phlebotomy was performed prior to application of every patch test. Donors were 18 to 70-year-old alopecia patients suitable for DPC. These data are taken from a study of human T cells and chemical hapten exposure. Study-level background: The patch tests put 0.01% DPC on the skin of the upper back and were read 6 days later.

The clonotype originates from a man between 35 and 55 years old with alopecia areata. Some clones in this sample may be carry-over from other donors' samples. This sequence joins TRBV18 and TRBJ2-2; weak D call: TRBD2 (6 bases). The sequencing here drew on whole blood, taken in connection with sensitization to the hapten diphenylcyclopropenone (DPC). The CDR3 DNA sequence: TGTGCCAGCTCACCATTCCGAGCGGGCAGAAACACCGGGGAGCTGTTTTTT. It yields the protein CASSPFRAGRNTGELFF.